This T cell receptor beta chain was identified in a study of T cells in localized non-small cell lung cancer. Study-wide results and limits: A raised T cell density in blood coincided with lengthier overall survival.

The length of the CDR3 is 15 residues. Germline values: CDR1 WNHNN, CDR2 SYGVQD (reference sequence). V trimming: 1 base; J trimming: 9 bases; junction bases outside the gene matches: 6. Profiled with immunoSEQ multiplex PCR; TCRdb holds only in-frame clones, not every one. The table lists approximately 67,000 clones, 70% to 90% of them singletons. With regard to this clone: No antigen is known for it.

This clonotype originated in an older female donor with stage I lung adenocarcinoma. The source material was peripheral blood, sampled before any cancer treatment. The chain carries TRBV10-1 and TRBJ2-1; TRBD2 aligns across 10 bases. The CDR3 sequence: CASSELLAGIGEQFF. Here the CDR3 DNA reads TGCGCCAGCAGTGAGTTACTAGCGGGAATAGGTGAGCAGTTCTTC.